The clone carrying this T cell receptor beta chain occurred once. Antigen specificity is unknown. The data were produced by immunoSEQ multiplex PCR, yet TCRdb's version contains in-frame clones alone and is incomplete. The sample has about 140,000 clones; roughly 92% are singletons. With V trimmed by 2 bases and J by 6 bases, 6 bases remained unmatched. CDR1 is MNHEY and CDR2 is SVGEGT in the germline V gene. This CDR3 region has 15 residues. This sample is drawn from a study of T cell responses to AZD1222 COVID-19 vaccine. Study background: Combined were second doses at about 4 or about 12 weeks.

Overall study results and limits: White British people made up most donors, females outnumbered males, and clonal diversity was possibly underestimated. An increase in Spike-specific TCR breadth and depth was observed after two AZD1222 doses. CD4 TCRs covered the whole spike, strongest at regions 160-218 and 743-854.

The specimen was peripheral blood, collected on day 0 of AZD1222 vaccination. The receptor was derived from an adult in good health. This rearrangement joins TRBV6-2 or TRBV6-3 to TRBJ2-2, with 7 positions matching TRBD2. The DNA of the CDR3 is TGTGCCAGCAGTTACCCGGGGGGAGGGCCCGGGGAGCTGTTTTTT. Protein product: CASSYPGGGPGELFF.